This entry lists 18 T cell receptor beta chains sequenced from one sample in a study of cytomegalovirus exposure and HLA in healthy donors (dated by TCRdb to 2016 to 2017). The receptor library was made with the immunoSEQ multiplex PCR assay. For the multiplex PCR, a mixture combining 60 forward primers for TCR Vbeta segments and 13 reverse primers for TCR Jbeta segments was used. As stored in TCRdb, this immuneACCESS dataset retains in-frame rearrangements with V and J assigned. A fraction of the clones does not appear; measured against another copy, unresolved V genes explain less than half of the discrepancy, and the remainder lacks a known reason. The sample profile shows 150,000 to 200,000 clones; approximately 65% of them were found once. The ten top clones hold 2.5% to 3.5% of the sample. Sequences were obtained from PBMCs. The receptors stem from a middle-aged man in good health and CMV-seronegative.

J is TRBJ1-2 and V is TRBV7-6; 9 nucleotides line up with TRBD1. With 6 bases clipped from V and 7 bases from J, the junction kept 9 bases outside the gene matches. From germline, CDR1 is SGHVS and CDR2 FNYEAQ. The CDR3 spans 14 residues. The CDR3 nucleotides read TGTGCCAGCAGTCGCCTCGGGACAGGGACTGGCTACACCTTC. As protein: CASSRLGTGTGYTF. The complete variable domain, with remaining parts taken from reference TRBV7-6 and TRBJ1-2, reads GAGVSQSPRYKVTKRGQDVALRCDPISGHVSLYWYRQALGQGPEFLTYFNYEAQQDKSGLPNDRFSAERPEGSISTLTIQRTEQRDSAMYRCASSRLGTGTGYTFGSGTRLTVV.

The gene calls are TRBV5-4 and TRBJ1-2; D unresolved. Germline V gives CDR1 SGHNT, CDR2 YYREEE (reference sequence). Trimming removed 1 base from V and 2 bases from J, with 9 bases in between. The CDR3 runs 14 residues. DNA for the CDR3: TGTGCCAGCAGCTTGTCGGGGAACAACTATGGCTACACCTTC. Translation gives CASSLSGNNYGYTF.

This clone has just one count. The chain carries TRBV6-1 and TRBJ1-5, with a tentative D call TRBD1 (5 bases). This CDR3 is 14 amino acids long. V was shortened by 10 bases and J by 4 bases, with 17 bases between the two germline ends. Germline V gives CDR1 MNHNS, CDR2 SASEGT. DNA of the CDR3: TGTGCCACCGACGACCGGGCAGGGAATCAGCCCCAGCATTTT. Amino acids: CATDDRAGNQPQHF.

Worth noting for this clone: Germline and junction disagree at one end, which may indicate a read error. The chain couples TRBV7-9 to TRBJ2-1; D is perhaps TRBD1 (7 bases). The germline CDR1 and CDR2 sequences are SEHNR and FQNEAQ (reference sequence). This CDR3 region has 15 residues. The CDR3, as DNA: TGTTCCAGCAGTTCCAGGGGGGCAGGGGAAAAAGAGCAGTTCTTC. It translates to CSSSSRGAGEKEQFF.

The gene calls are TRBV11-1 and TRBJ1-6; 10 positions agree with TRBD1. CDR1 is SGHAT and CDR2 is FQDESV in the germline V gene (reference sequence). The J segment lost 5 bases and the V segment lost 5 bases, leaving 6 bases of the junction unmatched. The CDR3 has 16 residues. CDR3 in amino acids: CASSQRGQGNNSPLHF. The CDR3 DNA follows: TGTGCCAGCAGCCAACGGGGACAGGGGAATAATTCACCCCTCCACTTT.

The genes are TRBV2 and TRBJ2-7; 10 bases are shared with TRBD1. The CDR3 totals 15 residues. The germline gives CDR1 SNHLY, CDR2 FYNNEI. V lost 7 bases and J lost 0; bases outside the gene matches: 6. CDR3 bases: TGTGCCAGCAAGAGGGACAGGGGAGGCTCCTACGAGCAGTACTTC. It codes for CASKRDRGGSYEQYF.

Of note for this clone: Germline and junction disagree at one end, which may indicate a read error. This sequence joins TRBV7-9 and TRBJ1-2, with D perhaps matching TRBD1 (5 bases). The length of the CDR3 is 14 residues. Germline V gives CDR1 SEHNR, CDR2 FQNEAQ (reference sequence). CDR3 in DNA: TGTTCCAGCAGCTTATTTCCAGGGTCCTATGGCTACACCTTC. Translated: CSSSLFPGSYGYTF.

The chain employs TRBV2 and TRBJ1-2; possibly TRBD1 for D (5 bases). Between the trimmed V and J ends, which lost 11 bases and 6 bases, there was a span of 16 bases. The CDR3 runs to 12 residues. CDR1 and CDR2 from the germline V gene are SNHLY and FYNNEI. CDR3 residues: CAGGGRDDGYTF. In DNA, the CDR3 is TGTGCCGGGGGGGGGAGGGACGATGGCTACACCTTC.

The chain links TRBV2 to TRBJ2-2, with TRBD2 as a possible D gene (6 bases). Germline values: CDR1 SNHLY, CDR2 FYNNEI. Trimming cost V 6 bases and J 0 bases, with 8 bases left between them. CDR3 length: 14 amino acids. DNA of the CDR3: TGTGCCAGCAGGGAGGGGACGAACACCGGGGAGCTGTTTTTT. It yields the protein CASREGTNTGELFF.

The chain uses TRBV9 and TRBJ2-3; D is ambiguous. In germline, CDR1 is SGDLS, CDR2 YYNGEE. This CDR3 has 12 amino acids. V was pared by 4 bases and J by 2 bases, with 5 bases between. The CDR3 DNA reads as TGTGCCAGCAGCCCTACCACAGATACGCAGTATTTT. Encoded protein: CASSPTTDTQYF.

J is TRBJ1-2 and V is TRBV28; 7 nucleotides match TRBD1. CDR1 is MDHEN, CDR2 SYDVKM, per germline. V was pared by 3 bases and J by 1 base, with 11 bases of the junction left unmatched. This CDR3 comprises 17 residues. CDR3 nucleotides: TGTGCCAGCAGTTTCCTCGAGACAGGGCGATATAACTATGGCTACACCTTC. This gives the protein CASSFLETGRYNYGYTF.

V is TRBV5-4 and J is TRBJ1-2, with TRBD1 identical over 7 bases. Germline CDR1 is SGHNT and CDR2 is YYREEE (reference sequence). V dropped 0 bases and J dropped 2; count of bases not matched to a gene: 7. This CDR3 is 16 amino acids long. The CDR3 here is CASSLGDRALNYGYTF. In DNA form, the CDR3 reads TGTGCCAGCAGCTTGGGCGACAGGGCCCTGAACTATGGCTACACCTTC.

This chain uses TRBV5-4 with TRBJ1-1, with D perhaps TRBD1 (5 bases). The CDR3 is 16 residues long. Between the trimmed V and J ends, which lost 2 bases and 0 bases, there was a span of 14 bases. Germline-derived CDR1 and CDR2 are SGHNT and YYREEE (reference sequence). Written as DNA, the CDR3 is TGTGCCAGCAGCTTACAACACAGGTTACTGAACACTGAAGCTTTCTTT. Amino acid sequence: CASSLQHRLLNTEAFF.

The rearrangement links TRBV19 to TRBJ2-5; the match to TRBD2 covers 8 bases. Judging by the DNA end, TRBJ2-7 fits better; the J call may be wrong. Germline V lookup: CDR1 LNHDA, CDR2 SQIVND (reference sequence). This CDR3 has 14 residues. The CDR3 loop is CASSVSGGDYEQYF. In nucleotides, the CDR3 is TGTGCCAGTAGTGTGAGCGGGGGCGACTACGAGCAGTACTTC.

V gene TRBV9 combines with J gene TRBJ2-7; 13 nucleotides agree with TRBD2. This CDR3 comprises 18 residues. V lost 4 bases and J lost 1; bases outside the gene matches: 11. Germline lookup yields CDR1 SGDLS and CDR2 YYNGEE. CDR3 sequence reads: CASSPPPGLAGRSYEQYF. The CDR3 DNA reads TGTGCCAGCAGCCCGCCCCCGGGACTAGCGGGGAGATCCTACGAGCAGTACTTC. The entire variable domain, with the rest obtained from reference TRBV9 and TRBJ2-7, is as follows: DSGVTQTPKHLITATGQRVTLRCSPRSGDLSVYWYQQSLDQGLQFLIQYYNGEERAKGNILERFSAQQFPDLHSELNLSSLELGDSALYFCASSPPPGLAGRSYEQYFGPGTRLTVT.

The chain links TRBV4-2 to TRBJ2-1; D is possibly TRBD1 (6 bases). The CDR3 runs to 16 residues. V was cut by 2 bases and J by 9 bases, with 20 bases left in between. Per germline, CDR1 LGHNA and CDR2 YNFKEQ. The CDR3 DNA reads TGTGCCAGCAGCCAAAACTCGCTAGGGGGTAAGGGTGAGCAGTTCTTC. This codes for CASSQNSLGGKGEQFF.

This clone was detected only a few times. V and J are TRBV5-4 and TRBJ1-2; D remains ambiguous. The CDR3 covers 14 residues. The germline V and J ends were trimmed by 0 bases and 5 bases, with 11 bases remaining between them. Germline V gene data show CDR1 as SGHNT and CDR2 as YYREEE (reference sequence). CDR3 protein: CASSLGPMRYGYTF. The DNA of the CDR3 is TGTGCCAGCAGCTTGGGTCCCATGCGGTATGGCTACACCTTC.

V is TRBV29-1 and J is TRBJ2-7; D might be TRBD2 (6 bases). Germline V gene lookup returns CDR1 SQVTM and CDR2 ANQGSEA. V was cut by 5 bases and J by 1 base, with 15 bases left in between. The CDR3 is 14 amino acids. The CDR3 reads CSVSGGMLSYEQYF. The DNA of the CDR3 is TGCAGCGTTAGCGGCGGGATGTTGTCCTACGAGCAGTACTTC.